The present T cell receptor (beta chain) was sequenced within a study of technical replicates of blood from several donors. CDR3 size: 13 residues. The V segment lost 5 bases and the J segment 2 bases; nucleotides outside the gene matches: 3. Looked up from germline, CDR1 is SGHAT and CDR2 is FQDESV (reference sequence). Data came from immunoSEQ multiplex PCR; TCRdb stores just in-frame clones and leaves some out. The sample lists under 85,000 clones, about 96% occurring once. This clone was detected once. The receptor was isolated from a human donor in good health. V usage is TRBV11-1 and J usage is TRBJ2-7, with 7 bases aligning to TRBD1. The sequenced material came from T cells isolated from PBMCs. For the CDR3, the DNA is TGTGCCAGCAGCGAACAGGGGACCTACGAGCAGTACTTC. It is translated as CASSEQGTYEQYF.